The 9 T cell receptor beta chains below were found in one sample sequenced in a study of T-cell memory formation after mild COVID-19. Each CDR3 protein gets one entry after TCRdb re-called the 5' RACE reads with MiXCR. The table records nearly 200,000 distinct CDR3 sequences, approximately 16% of them present only once. The material sequenced was PBMCs or a T cell subset sorted from them (not recorded which). These receptors were collected from an adult woman who had mild COVID-19 (a few samples of this study predate the infection). Cell type and time point are not known.

This clonotype was seen many times. V is TRBV7-8 and J is TRBJ2-2; the D gene is possibly TRBD1 (6 bases). Germline-derived CDR1 and CDR2 are SGHVS and FQNEAQ. The CDR3 has 17 amino acids. Between the trimmed V and J ends, which lost 1 base and 1 base, there was a span of 13 bases. The DNA for the CDR3 is TGTGCCAGCAGCTTAGTAGGGGGAGCATTGAACACCGGGGAGCTGTTTTTT. It codes for CASSLVGGALNTGELFF.

The chain links TRBV12-3 or TRBV12-4 to TRBJ2-6; possibly TRBD1 or TRBD2 for D (5 bases each). The V end lost 6 bases, the J end lost 0 bases, and 15 bases lay between the germline ends. This CDR3 spans 17 amino acids. The CDR3 DNA follows: TGTGCCAGCAGGAGGGGAACGGGTAACTCTGGGGCCAACGTCCTGACTTTC. This sequence encodes CASRRGTGNSGANVLTF.

The chain combines TRBV28 with TRBJ2-7, with a tentative D call TRBD2 (5 bases). This CDR3 comprises 13 residues. CDR1 and CDR2 (germline): MDHEN, SYDVKM. V gave up 9 bases and J gave up 5 bases, with 17 bases separating them. This CDR3 is CASRSGPRDEQYF. The CDR3 DNA sequence: TGTGCCAGTCGATCCGGGCCGCGGGACGAGCAGTACTTC.

The chain combines TRBV27 with TRBJ2-7; TRBD2 matches 8 bases. V lost 10 bases and J lost 5; bases outside the gene matches: 7. Germline V gene lookup returns CDR1 MNHEY and CDR2 SMNVEV (reference sequence). The CDR3 has 12 residues. Here the CDR3 reads CATIAGSHEQYF. CDR3 in DNA: TGTGCCACGATAGCGGGATCCCACGAGCAGTACTTC.

The J gene is TRBJ1-1, the V gene TRBV29-1, with 8 bases that match TRBD1. Germline loops: CDR1 SQVTM, CDR2 ANQGSEA. This CDR3 comprises 13 residues. After removal of 7 bases from V and 2 bases from J, the junction contained 6 bases not matched to a gene. In DNA form, the CDR3 reads TGCAGCGCTACAGGGACAGGAAACACTGAAGCTTTCTTT. Translation gives CSATGTGNTEAFF. The whole variable domain, filled in from reference TRBV29-1 and TRBJ1-1, reads SAVISQKPSRDICQRGTSLTIQCQVDSQVTMMFWYRQQPGQSLTLIATANQGSEATYESGFVIDKFPISRPNLTFSTLTVSNMSPEDSSIYLCSATGTGNTEAFFGQGTRLTVV.

This clonotype was picked up a small number of times. This sequence joins TRBV4-1 and TRBJ1-1; possible D gene TRBD1, 5 bases. Germline CDR1 is MGHRA and CDR2 is YSYEKL. The CDR3 sequence is 14 residues long. V lost 3 bases and J lost 4, with 12 bases in between. The CDR3 here is CASSQLRVGTEAFF. Here the CDR3 DNA reads TGCGCCAGCAGCCAGCTCAGGGTTGGCACTGAAGCTTTCTTT.

The chain is built from TRBV29-1 and TRBJ2-7, with 8 bases that match TRBD1. After removal of 6 bases from V and 3 bases from J, the junction contained 7 bases not matched to a gene. CDR3 length: 13 amino acids. Germline-derived CDR1 and CDR2 are SQVTM and ANQGSEA. The CDR3 DNA reads as TGCAGCGTCCTCCGAGACAGGGGCTACGAGCAGTACTTC. Its protein product is CSVLRDRGYEQYF.

The rearrangement joins TRBV19 to TRBJ2-1, with D maybe TRBD2 (6 bases). Deletions cut 7 bases from V and 0 bases from J, with 13 bases between. The length of the CDR3 is 15 residues. Germline V CDR1 and CDR2: LNHDA, SQIVND (reference sequence). The CDR3 loop reads CASMQGLSSYNEQFF. CDR3 in DNA: TGTGCCAGTATGCAGGGACTCAGCTCCTACAATGAGCAGTTCTTC.

This clonotype appeared a few times. The rearrangement links TRBV12-3 or TRBV12-4 to TRBJ1-1; 10 nucleotides match TRBD1. The CDR3 extends over 14 amino acids. Trimming removed 6 bases from V and 3 bases from J; junction bases left unmatched: 4. CDR3 DNA: TGTGCCAGCAGCAAGGGACAGGGGCACACTGAAGCTTTCTTT. This gives the protein CASSKGQGHTEAFF.